The 21 T cell receptor beta chains given below trace back to one sample, sequenced in a study of CD8+ T cells in alopecia areata. Isolated RNA was reverse transcribed into cDNA used as the sequencing template. Sequencing used immunoSEQ multiplex PCR; TCRdb keeps in-frame clones, though not all of them. The sample contains about 76,000 clones, roughly 30% of which appear only once. The treatment was: oral pan-JAK inhibitor, 5-10 mg twice daily. The starting material was CD8+ T cells sorted from blood, obtained at week 4, from a patient treated with tofacitinib. All receptors come from a human donor with alopecia areata.

This clone was picked up a small number of times. The chain uses TRBV4-1 and TRBJ2-3, with TRBD2 identical over 9 bases. Germline-derived CDR1 and CDR2 are MGHRA and YSYEKL. The CDR3 extends over 19 amino acids. Trimming removed 4 bases from V and 1 base from J; junction bases left unmatched: 15. CDR3 in amino acids: CASSPASWREGWGTDTQYF. The CDR3 bases are TGCGCCAGCAGCCCGGCGTCCTGGCGGGAGGGCTGGGGCACAGATACGCAGTATTTT.

This chain uses TRBV30 with TRBJ2-7; 10 bases are a match to TRBD1. The CDR3 length is 14 residues. J was trimmed by 2 bases and V by 5 bases; bases with no gene match: 6. Germline CDR1 GTSNPN, CDR2 SVGIG (reference sequence). CDR3: CAWDETGGTYEQYF. The CDR3 DNA sequence: TGTGCCTGGGACGAGACAGGGGGCACCTACGAGCAGTACTTC.

There are a few counts of this clone. The chain uses TRBV29-1 and TRBJ1-2, with a weak D call TRBD1 (5 bases). V gave up 0 bases and J gave up 2 bases, with 19 bases separating them. This CDR3 has 17 amino acids. The germline CDR1 and CDR2 sequences are SQVTM and ANQGSEA. CDR3 sequence: CSVEETQATAKNYGYTF. For the CDR3, the DNA is TGCAGCGTTGAAGAAACCCAGGCGACAGCGAAAAACTATGGCTACACCTTC.

There are many counts of this clone. The chain joins TRBV7-9 to TRBJ2-1; 7 bases line up with TRBD1. With V trimmed by 7 bases and J by 2 bases, 2 bases remained unmatched. CDR3 length: 13 residues. Germline V CDR1 and CDR2: SEHNR, FQNEAQ (reference sequence). CDR3 coding DNA: TGTGCCAGCACCCAGGGGGCCTACAATGAGCAGTTCTTC. This sequence encodes CASTQGAYNEQFF.

This clone has a handful of counts. This chain links TRBV7-9 with TRBJ2-6, with 7 positions matching TRBD1. This CDR3 has 19 residues. Germline lookup yields CDR1 SEHNR and CDR2 FQNEAQ (reference sequence). V was clipped by 1 base and J by 0 bases; unmatched bases: 9. In DNA, the CDR3 is TGTGCCAGCAGCTTAGGGCCGACAGGGATCTACTCTGGGGCCAACGTCCTGACTTTC. Its protein product is CASSLGPTGIYSGANVLTF. Looking up the rest from reference TRBV7-9 and TRBJ2-6 gives the full variable domain: DTGVSQNPRHKITKRGQNVTFRCDPISEHNRLYWYRQTLGQGPEFLTYFQNEAQLEKSRLLSDRFSAERPKGSFSTLEIQRTEQGDSAMYLCASSLGPTGIYSGANVLTFGAGSRLTVL.

The rearrangement joins TRBV4-3 to TRBJ1-2, with no clear D. The CDR3 is made up of 16 amino acids. CDR1 is LGHNA, CDR2 YSLEER, per germline. Between the trimmed V and J ends, which lost 0 bases and 3 bases, there was a span of 14 bases. CDR3 sequence reads: CASSQDPDGRYYGYTF. The CDR3 DNA reads TGCGCCAGCAGCCAAGACCCCGACGGGAGATACTATGGCTACACCTTC.

Concerning this clone: Other DNA sequences of this sample code for an identical CDR3. The chain has TRBV14 and TRBJ1-5; D gene ambiguous. Germline V gene sequence: CDR1 SGHDN, CDR2 FVKESK. This CDR3 spans 13 amino acids. The V gene lost 4 bases and the J gene lost 7 bases, with 11 bases spanning the gap. CDR3 in amino acids: CASSLGYGQPQHF. CDR3 in DNA: TGTGCCAGCAGCCTCGGTTACGGGCAGCCCCAGCATTTT. The full variable domain, in which reference TRBV14 and TRBJ1-5 provide the parts outside the CDR3, is EAGVTQFPSHSVIEKGQTVTLRCDPISGHDNLYWYRRVMGKEIKFLLHFVKESKQDESGMPNNRFLAERTGGTYSTLKVQPAELEDSGVYFCASSLGYGQPQHFGDGTRLSIL.

Comment on this clone: This CDR3 is also generated by other DNA sequences in the sample. This CDR3 reads CSVGTGNEQYF. The CDR3 DNA sequence: TGCAGCGTTGGGACAGGGAACGAGCAGTACTTC. V usage is TRBV29-1 and J usage is TRBJ2-7; TRBD1 agrees at 8 bases. The CDR3 has 11 residues. The J segment lost 5 bases and the V segment lost 4 bases, leaving 1 base of the junction unmatched. Germline V gives CDR1 SQVTM, CDR2 ANQGSEA.

The chain employs TRBV4-2 and TRBJ1-5, with no clear D. Trimming left V 7 bases short and J 5 bases short, with 15 bases between. The CDR3 is 14 residues long. The germline CDR1 and CDR2 sequences are LGHNA and YNFKEQ. For the CDR3, the DNA is TGTGCCAGCAAAGGAGAGGGATCAGATCAGCCCCAGCATTTT. Translation: CASKGEGSDQPQHF.

This sequence joins TRBV10-1 and TRBJ2-2; D gene ambiguous. The CDR3 consists of 14 residues. Deletions cut 0 bases from V and 5 bases from J, with 7 bases between. Per germline, CDR1 WNHNN and CDR2 SYGVQD (reference sequence). DNA for the CDR3: TGCGCCAGCAGTGAGTCATCCATAACCGGGGAGCTGTTTTTT. This translates into CASSESSITGELFF.

The sample holds a few counts of this clone. The CDR3 DNA is TGCGCCAGCAGTCAATCGAGCGGCGGGGACGGGGTCCTGACTTTC. This sequence encodes CASSQSSGGDGVLTF. V gene TRBV23-1 combines with J gene TRBJ2-6; perhaps TRBD2 as D (6 bases). TRBV23-1 is recorded as an ORF, its role being uncertain. V shed 0 bases and J shed 13 bases, with 16 bases lying between them. This CDR3 has 15 residues.

The DNA for the CDR3 is TGTGCCAGCAGCGAAACCTCAAAGGAAAAACTGTTTTTT. Amino acid sequence: CASSETSKEKLFF. The J gene is TRBJ1-4, the V gene TRBV7-8; D is unresolved. V lost 5 bases and J lost 8, with 12 bases in between. The length of the CDR3 is 13 residues. CDR1 and CDR2 (germline): SGHVS, FQNEAQ.

The rearrangement joins TRBV3-1 (or the pseudogene TRBV3-2) to TRBJ2-3; D unresolved. V lost 8 bases to trimming and J lost 8 bases, with 5 bases between them. The length of the CDR3 is 9 residues. Germline lookup yields CDR1 LGHDT and CDR2 YNNKEL (reference sequence). The CDR3 loop is CASSGTQYF. The CDR3 DNA follows: TGTGCCAGCTCGGGTACGCAGTATTTT.

J is TRBJ2-1 and V is TRBV19; weak D call: TRBD2 (6 bases). The CDR3 length is 16 residues. Trimming took 8 bases from V and 3 from J, leaving 20 bases between them. Looked up from germline, CDR1 is LNHDA and CDR2 is SQIVND (reference sequence). The CDR3 nucleotides read TGTGCCAGTGGCCTTGGAGGGAGAGAGGTCTACAATGAGCAGTTCTTC. It encodes CASGLGGREVYNEQFF. The full variable domain, with the rest looked up from reference TRBV19 and TRBJ2-1, is DGGITQSPKYLFRKEGQNVTLSCEQNLNHDAMYWYRQDPGQGLRLIYYSQIVNDFQKGDIAEGYSVSREKKESFPLTVTSAQKNPTAFYLCASGLGGREVYNEQFFGPGTRLTVL.

The rearrangement uses TRBV5-1 and TRBJ1-5, with D unclear. V lost 4 bases to trimming and J lost 3 bases, with 14 bases between them. Germline CDR1 is SGHRS and CDR2 is YFSETQ. The CDR3 length is 15 residues. The DNA for the CDR3 is TGCGCCAGCAGCCTACGAGGTGCTTCCAATCAGCCCCAGCATTTT. Translated, it gives CASSLRGASNQPQHF.

This clone occurred a few times. The chain uses TRBV29-1 and TRBJ2-2; TRBD2 aligns across 12 bases. Losses at the gene ends were 3 bases for V and 9 bases for J; bases not matched to a gene: 2. Germline lookup yields CDR1 SQVTM and CDR2 ANQGSEA. The CDR3 extends over 13 amino acids. The CDR3 DNA reads TGCAGCGTTGAGACTAGCGGGAGCCGGGAGCTGTTTTTT. It codes for CSVETSGSRELFF.

The chain has TRBV18 and TRBJ2-7; perhaps TRBD2 as D (7 bases). The CDR3 is 16 amino acids. CDR1 and CDR2 from the germline V gene are KGHSH and LQKENI. Trimming removed 3 bases from V and 2 bases from J, with 17 bases in between. CDR3 protein: CASSPPSGEGAYEQYF. In DNA form, the CDR3 reads TGTGCCAGCTCACCCCCGTCGGGGGAGGGGGCCTACGAGCAGTACTTC.

This clone was seen only a few times. The chain joins TRBV29-1 to TRBJ2-2; D is undetermined. The germline CDR1 and CDR2 sequences are SQVTM and ANQGSEA. V was clipped by 3 bases and J by 7 bases, with 15 bases between them. The CDR3 extends over 14 amino acids. As DNA, the CDR3 is TGCAGCGTTGAGAAGGCGGCGGCAAGCGGGGAGCTGTTTTTT. The encoded protein is CSVEKAAASGELFF.

This clone was detected only once. DNA for the CDR3: TGTGCCATCAGTGGTTCATTAGGCGAGCGGAGTGATACGCAGTATTTT. It yields the protein CAISGSLGERSDTQYF. This rearrangement joins TRBV10-3 to TRBJ2-3; D may be TRBD2 (5 bases). The germline V gene has CDR1 ENHRY and CDR2 SYGVKD. The CDR3 runs to 16 residues. Between the trimmed V and J ends, which lost 4 bases and 6 bases, there was a span of 20 bases.

This clone showed up just a few times. J is TRBJ1-2 and V is TRBV30; no definite D call. The CDR3 runs 12 residues. V was clipped by 2 bases and J by 4 bases, with 8 bases between them. Germline CDR1 GTSNPN, CDR2 SVGIG (reference sequence). DNA of the CDR3: TGTGCCTGGAGTAAGGGAGTCTATGGCTACACCTTC. Its translation is CAWSKGVYGYTF.

This clone occurred a few times. The rearrangement joins TRBV7-2 to TRBJ2-1, with TRBD2 as a possible D gene (5 bases). The germline V and J ends were trimmed by 2 bases and 9 bases, with 17 bases remaining between them. CDR1 is SGHTA and CDR2 is FQGNSA in the germline V gene. The CDR3 consists of 15 residues. The CDR3 sequence: CASSLTAERQSEQFF. In nucleotides, the CDR3 is TGTGCCAGCAGCTTAACAGCGGAGAGACAAAGTGAGCAGTTCTTC.